The clone carrying this T cell receptor (beta chain) has only one observation. What it recognizes is unknown. Trimming cost V 0 bases and J 4 bases, with 5 bases left between them. The CDR3 extends over 13 amino acids. Looked up from germline, CDR1 is SGHRS and CDR2 is YFSETQ. Libraries were prepared by immunoSEQ multiplex PCR; TCRdb keeps only in-frame clonotypes and omits some of them. In the table there are some 99,000 clones, around 84% of which are singletons. This sample was included in a study of T cell responses to AZD1222 COVID-19 vaccine. Findings of the study overall: Along spike, vaccine-associated CD4 TCRs were found throughout, with dominance at 160-218 and 743-854. Repertoire collection took place solely once the T cell response had peaked.

The chain joins TRBV5-1 to TRBJ1-5; D is unclear. The sample consisted of peripheral blood, taken 28 days after the second AZD1222 dose. The receptor comes from an adult who received the AZD1222 COVID-19 vaccine. CDR3 coding DNA: TGCGCCAGCAGCTTGGCGTTGAATCAGCCCCAGCATTTT. Its protein product is CASSLALNQPQHF.